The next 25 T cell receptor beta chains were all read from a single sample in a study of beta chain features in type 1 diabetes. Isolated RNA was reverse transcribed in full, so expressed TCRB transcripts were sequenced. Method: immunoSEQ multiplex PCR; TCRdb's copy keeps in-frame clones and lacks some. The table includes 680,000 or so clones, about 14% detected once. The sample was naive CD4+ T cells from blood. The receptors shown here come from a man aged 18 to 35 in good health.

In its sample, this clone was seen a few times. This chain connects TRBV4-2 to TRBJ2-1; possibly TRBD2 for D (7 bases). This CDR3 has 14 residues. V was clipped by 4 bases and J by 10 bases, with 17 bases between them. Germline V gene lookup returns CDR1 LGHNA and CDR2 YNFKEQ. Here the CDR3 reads CASSRERGGYEQFF. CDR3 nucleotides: TGTGCCAGCAGCCGAGAGAGGGGGGGCTACGAGCAGTTCTTC.

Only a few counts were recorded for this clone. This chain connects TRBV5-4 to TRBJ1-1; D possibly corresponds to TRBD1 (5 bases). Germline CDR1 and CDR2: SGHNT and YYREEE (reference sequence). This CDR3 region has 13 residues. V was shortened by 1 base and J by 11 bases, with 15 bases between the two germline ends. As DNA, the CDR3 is TGTGCCAGCAGCTTGCGGGGGAGCCTGGGGGCTTTCTTT. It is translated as CASSLRGSLGAFF.

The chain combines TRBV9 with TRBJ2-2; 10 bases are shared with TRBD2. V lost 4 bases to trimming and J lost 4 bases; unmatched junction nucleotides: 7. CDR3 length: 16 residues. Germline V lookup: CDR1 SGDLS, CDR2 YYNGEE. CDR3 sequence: CASSILAGGSTGELFF. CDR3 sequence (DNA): TGTGCCAGCAGCATTTTAGCGGGAGGCAGCACCGGGGAGCTGTTTTTT. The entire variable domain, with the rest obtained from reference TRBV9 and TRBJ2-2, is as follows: DSGVTQTPKHLITATGQRVTLRCSPRSGDLSVYWYQQSLDQGLQFLIQYYNGEERAKGNILERFSAQQFPDLHSELNLSSLELGDSALYFCASSILAGGSTGELFFGEGSRLTVL.

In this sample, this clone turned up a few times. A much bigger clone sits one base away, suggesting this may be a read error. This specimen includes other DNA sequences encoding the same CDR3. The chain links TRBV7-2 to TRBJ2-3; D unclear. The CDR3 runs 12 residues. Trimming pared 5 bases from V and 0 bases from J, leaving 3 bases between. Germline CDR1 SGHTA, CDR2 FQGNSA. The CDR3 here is CASSLSTDTQYF. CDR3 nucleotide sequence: TGTGCCAGCAGCCTCAGCACAGATACGCAGTATTTT. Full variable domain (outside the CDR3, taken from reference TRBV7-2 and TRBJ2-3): GAGVSQSPSNKVTEKGKDVELRCDPISGHTALYWYRQSLGQGLEFLIYFQGNSAPDKSGLPSDRFSAERTGGSVSTLTIQRTQQEDSAVYLCASSLSTDTQYFGPGTRLTVL.

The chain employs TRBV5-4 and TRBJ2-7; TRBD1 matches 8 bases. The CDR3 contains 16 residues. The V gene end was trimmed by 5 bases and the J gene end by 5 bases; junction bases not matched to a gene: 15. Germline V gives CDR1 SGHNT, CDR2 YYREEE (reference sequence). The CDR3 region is CASSPRGDRGMNEQYF. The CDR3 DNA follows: TGTGCCAGCAGTCCACGTGGCGACAGGGGAATGAACGAGCAGTACTTC. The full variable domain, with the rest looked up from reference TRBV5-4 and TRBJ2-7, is ETGVTQSPTHLIKTRGQQVTLRCSSQSGHNTVSWYQQALGQGPQFIFQYYREEENGRGNFPPRFSGLQFPNYSSELNVNALELDDSALYLCASSPRGDRGMNEQYFGPGTRLTVT.

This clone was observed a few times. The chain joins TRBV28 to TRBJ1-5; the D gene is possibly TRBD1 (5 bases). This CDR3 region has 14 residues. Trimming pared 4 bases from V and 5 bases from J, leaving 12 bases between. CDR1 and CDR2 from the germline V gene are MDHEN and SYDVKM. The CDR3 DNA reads TGTGCCAGCAGTTCCATGGGGGGACATCAGCCCCAGCATTTT. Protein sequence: CASSSMGGHQPQHF.

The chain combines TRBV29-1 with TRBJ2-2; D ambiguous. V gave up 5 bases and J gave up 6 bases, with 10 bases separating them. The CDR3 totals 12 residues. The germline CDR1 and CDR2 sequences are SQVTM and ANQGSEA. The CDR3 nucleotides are TGCAGCGTTTTCACTCATCCCGGGGAGCTGTTTTTT. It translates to CSVFTHPGELFF.

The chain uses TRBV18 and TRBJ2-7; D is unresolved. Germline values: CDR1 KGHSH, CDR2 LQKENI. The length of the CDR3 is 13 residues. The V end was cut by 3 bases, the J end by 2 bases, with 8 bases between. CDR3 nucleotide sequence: TGTGCCAGCTCACCGGGTATGGCCTACGAGCAGTACTTC. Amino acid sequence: CASSPGMAYEQYF.

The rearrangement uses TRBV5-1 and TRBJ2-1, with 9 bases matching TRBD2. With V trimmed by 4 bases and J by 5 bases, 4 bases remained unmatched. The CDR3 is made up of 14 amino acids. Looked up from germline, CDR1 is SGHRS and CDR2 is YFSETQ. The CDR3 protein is CASSLGLADNEQFF. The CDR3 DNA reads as TGCGCCAGCAGCCTGGGACTAGCTGACAATGAGCAGTTCTTC.

In DNA form, the CDR3 reads TGTGCCAGCAGTGCGGACAGGGGGGAAGGCTACACCTTC. Protein sequence: CASSADRGEGYTF. This chain joins TRBV27 and TRBJ1-2; 10 bases align to TRBD1. Trimming took 5 bases from V and 8 from J; bases not matched to a gene: 5. Germline assignment: CDR1 MNHEY and CDR2 SMNVEV (reference sequence). The CDR3 has 13 amino acids.

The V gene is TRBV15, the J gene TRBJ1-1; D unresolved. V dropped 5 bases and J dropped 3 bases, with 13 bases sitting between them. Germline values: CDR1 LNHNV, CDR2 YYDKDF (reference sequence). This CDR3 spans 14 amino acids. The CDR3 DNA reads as TGTGCCACCAGCCCCGACGGGAGGGACACTGAAGCTTTCTTT. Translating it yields CATSPDGRDTEAFF.

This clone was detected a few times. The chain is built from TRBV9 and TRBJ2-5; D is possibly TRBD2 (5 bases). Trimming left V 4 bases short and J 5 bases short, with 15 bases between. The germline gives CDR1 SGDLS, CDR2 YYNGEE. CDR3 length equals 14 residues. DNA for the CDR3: TGTGCCAGCAGCTTAAACGGGGTTTCGGAGACCCAGTACTTC. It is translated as CASSLNGVSETQYF. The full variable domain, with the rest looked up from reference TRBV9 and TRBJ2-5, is DSGVTQTPKHLITATGQRVTLRCSPRSGDLSVYWYQQSLDQGLQFLIQYYNGEERAKGNILERFSAQQFPDLHSELNLSSLELGDSALYFCASSLNGVSETQYFGPGTRLLVL.

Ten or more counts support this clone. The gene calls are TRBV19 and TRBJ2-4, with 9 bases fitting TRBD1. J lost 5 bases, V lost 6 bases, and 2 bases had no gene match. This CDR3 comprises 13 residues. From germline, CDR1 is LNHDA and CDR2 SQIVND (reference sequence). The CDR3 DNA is TGTGCCAGTAGGGGACAGGGTGAAAACATTCAGTACTTC. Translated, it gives CASRGQGENIQYF.

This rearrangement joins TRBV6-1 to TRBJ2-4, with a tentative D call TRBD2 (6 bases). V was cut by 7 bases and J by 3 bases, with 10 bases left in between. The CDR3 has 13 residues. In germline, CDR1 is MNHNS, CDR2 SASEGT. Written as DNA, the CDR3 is TGTGCCAGCACCCCCGGGGGCAAAAACATTCAGTACTTC. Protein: CASTPGGKNIQYF.

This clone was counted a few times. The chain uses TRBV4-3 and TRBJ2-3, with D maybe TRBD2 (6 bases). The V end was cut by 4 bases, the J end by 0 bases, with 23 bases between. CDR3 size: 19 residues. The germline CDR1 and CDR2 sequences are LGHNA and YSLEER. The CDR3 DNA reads TGCGCCAGCAGCCCGCGGACTATCCTGGCTAGTTCTAGCACAGATACGCAGTATTTT. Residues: CASSPRTILASSSTDTQYF.

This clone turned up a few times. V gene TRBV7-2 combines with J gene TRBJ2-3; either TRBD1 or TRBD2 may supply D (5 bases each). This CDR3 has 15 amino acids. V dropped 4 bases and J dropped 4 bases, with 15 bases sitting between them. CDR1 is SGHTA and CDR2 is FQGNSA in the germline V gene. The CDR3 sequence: CASSSRDLGADTQYF. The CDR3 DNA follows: TGTGCCAGCAGCTCCCGGGACCTCGGGGCAGATACGCAGTATTTT.

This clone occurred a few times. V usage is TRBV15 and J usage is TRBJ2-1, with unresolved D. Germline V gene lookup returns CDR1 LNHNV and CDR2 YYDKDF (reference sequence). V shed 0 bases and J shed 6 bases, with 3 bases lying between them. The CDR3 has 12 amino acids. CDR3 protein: CATSRDPNEQFF. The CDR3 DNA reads TGTGCCACCAGCAGAGATCCCAATGAGCAGTTCTTC.

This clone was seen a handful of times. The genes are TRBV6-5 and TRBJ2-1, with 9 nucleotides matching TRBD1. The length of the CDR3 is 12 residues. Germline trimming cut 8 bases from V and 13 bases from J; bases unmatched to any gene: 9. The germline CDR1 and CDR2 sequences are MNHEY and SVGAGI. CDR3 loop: CASARDREFQFF. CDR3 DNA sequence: TGTGCCAGCGCCCGGGACAGGGAATTCCAGTTCTTC.

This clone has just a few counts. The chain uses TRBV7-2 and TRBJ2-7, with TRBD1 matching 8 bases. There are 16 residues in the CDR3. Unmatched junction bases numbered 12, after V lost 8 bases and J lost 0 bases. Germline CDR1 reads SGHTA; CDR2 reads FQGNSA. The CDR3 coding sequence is TGTGCCAGCGGGAGACGAGGGACAGGTCTCTCCTACGAGCAGTACTTC. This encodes CASGRRGTGLSYEQYF.

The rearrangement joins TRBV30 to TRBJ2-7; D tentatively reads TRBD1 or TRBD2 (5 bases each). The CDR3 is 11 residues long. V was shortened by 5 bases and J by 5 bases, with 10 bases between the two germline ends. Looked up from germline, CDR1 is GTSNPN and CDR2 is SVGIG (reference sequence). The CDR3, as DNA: TGTGCCTGGGGGGGTGGGAACGAGCAGTACTTC. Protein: CAWGGGNEQYF.

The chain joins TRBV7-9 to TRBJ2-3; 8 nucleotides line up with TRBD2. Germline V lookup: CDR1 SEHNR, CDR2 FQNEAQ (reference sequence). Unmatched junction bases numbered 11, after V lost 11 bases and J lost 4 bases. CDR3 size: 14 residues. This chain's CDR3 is CAAGEREWPDTQYF. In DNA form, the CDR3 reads TGTGCCGCGGGGGAGCGGGAGTGGCCAGATACGCAGTATTTT.

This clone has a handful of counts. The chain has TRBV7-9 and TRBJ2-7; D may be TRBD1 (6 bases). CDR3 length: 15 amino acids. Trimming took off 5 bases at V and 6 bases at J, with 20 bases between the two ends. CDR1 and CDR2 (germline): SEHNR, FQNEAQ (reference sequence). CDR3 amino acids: CASSIRSGLGGEQYF. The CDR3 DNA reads TGTGCCAGCAGCATCCGCTCCGGTTTAGGGGGCGAGCAGTACTTC.

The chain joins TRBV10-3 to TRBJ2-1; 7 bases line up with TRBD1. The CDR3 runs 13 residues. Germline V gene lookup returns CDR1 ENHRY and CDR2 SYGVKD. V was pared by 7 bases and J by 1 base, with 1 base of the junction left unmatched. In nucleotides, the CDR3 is TGTGCCATCACGACAGGGTCCTACAATGAGCAGTTCTTC. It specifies CAITTGSYNEQFF.

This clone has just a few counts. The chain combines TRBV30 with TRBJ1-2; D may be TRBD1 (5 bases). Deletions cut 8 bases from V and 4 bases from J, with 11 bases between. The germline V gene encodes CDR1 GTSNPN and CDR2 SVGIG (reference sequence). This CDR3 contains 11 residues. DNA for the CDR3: TGTGCCCATGGGGACTTCTATGGCTACACCTTC. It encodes CAHGDFYGYTF. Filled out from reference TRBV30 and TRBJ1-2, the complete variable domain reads SQTIHQWPATLVQPVGSPLSLECTVEGTSNPNLYWYRQAAGRGLQLLFYSVGIGQISSEVPQNLSASRPQDRQFILSSKKLLLSDSGFYLCAHGDFYGYTFGSGTRLTVV.

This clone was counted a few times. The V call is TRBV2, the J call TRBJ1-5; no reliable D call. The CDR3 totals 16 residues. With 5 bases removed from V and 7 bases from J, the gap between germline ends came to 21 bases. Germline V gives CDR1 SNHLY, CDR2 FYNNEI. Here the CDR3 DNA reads TGTGCCAGCAGTCCCGCTACGAGTCTGGGAAGCCAGCCCCAGCATTTT. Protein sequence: CASSPATSLGSQPQHF. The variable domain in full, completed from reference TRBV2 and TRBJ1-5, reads EPEVTQTPSHQVTQMGQEVILRCVPISNHLYFYWYRQILGQKVEFLVSFYNNEISEKSEIFDDQFSVERPDGSNFTLKIRSTKLEDSAMYFCASSPATSLGSQPQHFGDGTRLSIL.